One and the same sample provided the 32 T cell receptor beta chains below, sequenced in a study of blood T cell repertoires in COVID-19 (TCRdb year 2020). Library preparation employed the immunoSEQ multiplex PCR assay. The clones in this table, taken by TCRdb from immuneACCESS, are in-frame only. Not every clone is retained; where verified, under half of the shortfall comes from an unresolved V gene, and the cause of the rest is unknown. For this sample there are 370,000 or so clones; about four fifths appear just once. The ten biggest clones cover roughly 1.2% of the sample. The sequencing input was peripheral blood. These receptors originate from a human donor with acute or convalescent COVID-19. The donor label of this sample is uncertain.

The chain joins TRBV29-1 to TRBJ1-2; tentative D call: TRBD1 (6 bases). The CDR3 covers 14 residues. The V end lost 6 bases, the J end lost 2 bases, and 16 bases lay between the germline ends. Germline CDR1 is SQVTM and CDR2 is ANQGSEA. Here the CDR3 reads CSVGGLTTNYGYTF. Here the CDR3 DNA reads TGCAGCGTGGGGGGGCTGACAACAAACTATGGCTACACCTTC.

J is TRBJ1-5 and V is TRBV30; TRBD1 aligns across 8 bases. V lost 1 base and J lost 0; bases outside the gene matches: 5. The length of the CDR3 is 16 residues. Germline V lookup: CDR1 GTSNPN, CDR2 SVGIG (reference sequence). The CDR3 sequence is CAWSASTGVSNQPQHF. The CDR3 DNA follows: TGTGCCTGGAGTGCATCGACAGGGGTTAGCAATCAGCCCCAGCATTTT.

This clone was detected only a few times. The CDR3 sequence is CATSDLNGRKLFF. The CDR3, as DNA: TGTGCCACCAGTGATTTGAACGGGAGAAAGCTGTTTTTT. The gene calls are TRBV24-1 and TRBJ2-2; weak D call: TRBD2 (6 bases). The CDR3 extends over 13 amino acids. V dropped 0 bases and J dropped 12 bases, with 10 bases sitting between them. The V gene's germline CDR1 is KGHDR and CDR2 SFDVKD.

CDR3 sequence (DNA): TGCGCCAGCAGCCAAGCTGGACAACACCCTAATTCACCCCTCCACTTT. It is translated as CASSQAGQHPNSPLHF. The V gene is TRBV4-1, the J gene TRBJ1-6; D may be TRBD1 (5 bases). The length of the CDR3 is 16 residues. Trimming took off 1 base at V and 6 bases at J, with 13 bases between the two ends. Germline values: CDR1 MGHRA, CDR2 YSYEKL.

This clone was found a few times. No DNA is shown, since the ends of the CDR3 on it are uncertain; the CDR3 is the one TCRdb lists. The V gene is TRBV7-9, the J gene TRBJ1-2; the DNA was not compared with TRBD1, the D call given in the table. Germline CDR1 reads SEHNR; CDR2 reads FQNEAQ (reference sequence). The CDR3 spans 12 residues, counting both ends. CDR3 loop: CASSLVGRGTYF.

The rearrangement uses TRBV3-1 (or the pseudogene TRBV3-2) and TRBJ1-1; 8 bases are a match to TRBD1. This CDR3 is built from 14 residues. Germline values: CDR1 LGHDT, CDR2 YNNKEL (reference sequence). Losses at the gene ends were 4 bases for V and 6 bases for J; bases not matched to a gene: 7. CDR3 residues: CASSLRTGRAEAFF. The CDR3 DNA sequence: TGTGCCAGCAGCCTTAGGACAGGGAGGGCTGAAGCTTTCTTT.

The V gene is TRBV7-6, the J gene TRBJ2-6, with TRBD2 matching over 7 bases. From germline, CDR1 is SGHVS and CDR2 FNYEAQ. This CDR3 is built from 18 residues. Unmatched junction bases numbered 6, after V lost 1 base and J lost 0 bases. CDR3 region: CASSLGGGRSSGANVLTF. The CDR3 nucleotides are TGTGCCAGCAGCTTAGGGGGGGGACGAAGCTCTGGGGCCAACGTCCTGACTTTC.

V and J are TRBV5-5 and TRBJ1-1; D perhaps matches TRBD1 (5 bases). Germline V gives CDR1 SGHKS, CDR2 YYEKEE (reference sequence). This CDR3 region has 12 residues. Deletions cut 2 bases from V and 8 bases from J, with 10 bases between. The CDR3 DNA sequence: TGTGCCAGCAGCTTCGACAGCAGAGAAGCTTTCTTT. It codes for CASSFDSREAFF.

The genes are TRBV7-2 and TRBJ2-2; perhaps TRBD2 as D (5 bases). Deletions cut 3 bases from V and 4 bases from J, with 15 bases between. This CDR3 contains 16 residues. The germline CDR1 and CDR2 sequences are SGHTA and FQGNSA. The CDR3 spells CASSFRVRATTGELFF. The CDR3 nucleotides are TGTGCCAGCAGCTTTAGAGTGAGGGCCACCACCGGGGAGCTGTTTTTT.

Points on this clone: The sample holds other DNA sequences that translate to the same CDR3. The CDR3 DNA sequence: TGCAGCGTTGCCTTGAACACTGAAGCTTTCTTT. This codes for CSVALNTEAFF. The rearrangement links TRBV29-1 to TRBJ1-1; D is unresolved. CDR3 length: 11 amino acids. Trimming shortened V by 4 bases and J by 0 bases, and 3 bases separated the two germline ends. CDR1 SQVTM and CDR2 ANQGSEA come from the germline V gene. Drawing the rest from reference TRBV29-1 and TRBJ1-1, the complete variable domain is SAVISQKPSRDICQRGTSLTIQCQVDSQVTMMFWYRQQPGQSLTLIATANQGSEATYESGFVIDKFPISRPNLTFSTLTVSNMSPEDSSIYLCSVALNTEAFFGQGTRLTVV.

The chain couples TRBV2 to TRBJ1-2; D is possibly TRBD1 (6 bases). Trimming took 4 bases from V and 9 from J, leaving 15 bases between them. The V gene's germline CDR1 is SNHLY and CDR2 FYNNEI. This CDR3 has 13 amino acids. The CDR3 DNA reads TGTGCCAGCAGTGGACACAGGGTTGCTAGCTACACCTTC. Encoded protein: CASSGHRVASYTF.

V is TRBV6-5 and J is TRBJ1-2; no definite D call. This CDR3 is 13 amino acids long. The germline CDR1 and CDR2 sequences are MNHEY and SVGAGI. V shed 0 bases and J shed 8 bases, with 10 bases lying between them. The CDR3 loop reads CASSYSERRGYTF. In nucleotides, the CDR3 is TGTGCCAGCAGTTACTCGGAGAGGAGGGGCTACACCTTC.

The genes are TRBV7-9 and TRBJ2-7; D is ambiguous. Trimming pared 4 bases from V and 4 bases from J, leaving 8 bases between. The CDR3 runs 12 residues. Germline V gene sequence: CDR1 SEHNR, CDR2 FQNEAQ (reference sequence). As DNA, the CDR3 is TGTGCCAGCAGCTCTGGCAGGTACGAGCAGTACTTC. Translated, it gives CASSSGRYEQYF.

On this clone itself: The sample carries other DNA sequences with the same CDR3. V usage is TRBV28 and J usage is TRBJ1-2, with 8 bases that match TRBD1. CDR1 and CDR2 (germline): MDHEN, SYDVKM. V was clipped by 2 bases and J by 4 bases; unmatched bases: 0. The length of the CDR3 is 13 residues. The CDR3 spells CASSLGQGYGYTF. CDR3 in DNA: TGTGCCAGCAGTTTAGGACAGGGCTATGGCTACACCTTC.

The chain is built from TRBV5-4 and TRBJ1-2; 8 bases are a match to TRBD1. Trimming removed 3 bases from V and 4 bases from J; junction bases left unmatched: 2. In germline, CDR1 is SGHNT, CDR2 YYREEE (reference sequence). The CDR3 has 13 amino acids. DNA for the CDR3: TGTGCCAGCAGCTCGGACAGGGCCTATGGCTACACCTTC. Translation gives CASSSDRAYGYTF.

The chain recombines TRBV18 with TRBJ2-7; D ambiguous. The CDR3 is 14 residues long. Trimming left V 5 bases short and J 5 bases short, with 16 bases between. Germline V CDR1 and CDR2: KGHSH, LQKENI. The CDR3 nucleotides read TGTGCCAGCTCAACCGGTTACTCTTCCAACGAGCAGTACTTC. Amino acid sequence: CASSTGYSSNEQYF.

The chain links TRBV19 to TRBJ1-3; D uncertain. V was pared by 3 bases and J by 2 bases, with 8 bases between. Looked up from germline, CDR1 is LNHDA and CDR2 is SQIVND (reference sequence). The CDR3 consists of 14 residues. The CDR3 DNA reads TGTGCCAGTAGTATTTCGGAGACTGGAAACACCATATATTTT. It encodes CASSISETGNTIYF. Variable domain in full (rest from reference TRBV19 and TRBJ1-3): DGGITQSPKYLFRKEGQNVTLSCEQNLNHDAMYWYRQDPGQGLRLIYYSQIVNDFQKGDIAEGYSVSREKKESFPLTVTSAQKNPTAFYLCASSISETGNTIYFGEGSWLTVV.

J is TRBJ1-2 and V is TRBV5-5; D remains ambiguous. Germline V CDR1 and CDR2: SGHKS, YYEKEE (reference sequence). Trimming removed 0 bases at V and 5 bases at J, with 11 bases between. The CDR3 length is 14 residues. The CDR3 reads CASSLGGREYGYTF. The CDR3 bases are TGTGCCAGCAGCTTGGGGGGAAGGGAGTATGGCTACACCTTC.

V is TRBV29-1 and J is TRBJ2-2, with 10 nucleotides matching TRBD2. Trimming at V came to 6 bases and at J to 4 bases, leaving 2 bases not matched to a gene. CDR3 length equals 13 residues. The germline gives CDR1 SQVTM, CDR2 ANQGSEA. The DNA for the CDR3 is TGCAGCGTGAGCGGGAGGGTCACCGGGGAGCTGTTTTTT. Its protein is CSVSGRVTGELFF.

V usage is TRBV10-2 and J usage is TRBJ2-1, with a possible D match to TRBD2 (6 bases). This CDR3 is built from 16 residues. V was pared by 8 bases and J by 5 bases, with 22 bases between. From germline, CDR1 is WSHSY and CDR2 SAAADI. CDR3 region: CASFPSPGLPNNEQFF. CDR3 sequence (DNA): TGCGCCAGCTTTCCTAGCCCGGGACTGCCAAACAATGAGCAGTTCTTC.

Only a few counts were recorded for this clone. This chain joins TRBV5-1 and TRBJ2-1; 8 nucleotides align to TRBD2. The CDR3 totals 16 residues. Germline CDR1 is SGHRS and CDR2 is YFSETQ. The V gene end was trimmed by 8 bases and the J gene end by 6 bases; junction bases not matched to a gene: 16. The CDR3 reads CASNYLGLVISNEQFF. DNA for the CDR3: TGCGCCAGTAACTACCTGGGACTAGTAATCTCCAATGAGCAGTTCTTC.

This clone was counted between two and nine times. This chain uses TRBV19 with TRBJ2-5; 7 bases are a match to TRBD2. The CDR3 length is 15 residues. Germline V gives CDR1 LNHDA, CDR2 SQIVND (reference sequence). Trimming removed 7 bases from V and 5 bases from J; junction bases left unmatched: 13. The CDR3 region has the DNA TGTGCCAGTAATAGGGGAGGGGCGAGGGATGAGACCCAGTACTTC. Translated, it gives CASNRGGARDETQYF. Supplemented by reference TRBV19 and TRBJ2-5, the full variable domain reads DGGITQSPKYLFRKEGQNVTLSCEQNLNHDAMYWYRQDPGQGLRLIYYSQIVNDFQKGDIAEGYSVSREKKESFPLTVTSAQKNPTAFYLCASNRGGARDETQYFGPGTRLLVL.

The V and J genes are TRBV7-6 and TRBJ2-3; D possibly corresponds to TRBD2 (6 bases). Germline V gene sequence: CDR1 SGHVS, CDR2 FNYEAQ. The CDR3 is 15 amino acids. The V end was cut by 5 bases, the J end by 2 bases, with 14 bases between. The CDR3 loop is CASSRRRGNTDTQYF. Here the CDR3 DNA reads TGTGCCAGCAGCCGTCGGCGGGGAAACACAGATACGCAGTATTTT.

The chain links TRBV18 to TRBJ1-4; D is unresolved. Trimming removed 2 bases at V and 7 bases at J, with 17 bases between. Germline CDR1 reads KGHSH; CDR2 reads LQKENI. This CDR3 spans 16 amino acids. The CDR3 nucleotides read TGTGCCAGCTCACCAATCCCCCCGGGCAGCGGTGAAAAACTGTTTTTT. Translated: CASSPIPPGSGEKLFF.

Only a few counts were recorded for this clone. Other DNA sequences in this specimen translate into the identical CDR3. This chain connects TRBV6-1 to TRBJ1-2; 9 nucleotides align to TRBD1. The CDR3 runs 15 residues. Unmatched junction bases numbered 6, after V lost 3 bases and J lost 4 bases. Germline V gives CDR1 MNHNS, CDR2 SASEGT. The chain's CDR3 is CASSEGVQGAYGYTF. The CDR3 coding sequence is TGTGCCAGCAGTGAGGGAGTACAGGGGGCCTATGGCTACACCTTC.

This rearrangement joins TRBV10-2 to TRBJ1-1; TRBD1 might be the D (6 bases). Trimming took 3 bases from V and 7 from J, leaving 12 bases between them. Per the germline V gene, CDR1 is WSHSY and CDR2 is SAAADI. The CDR3 is 13 residues long. CDR3 bases: TGCGCCAGCAGTGATCAGGGGATCGGTGAAGCTTTCTTT. This sequence encodes CASSDQGIGEAFF.

The chain is built from TRBV30 and TRBJ1-4, with 8 bases aligning to TRBD1. The CDR3 length is 12 residues. J was trimmed by 6 bases and V by 8 bases; bases with no gene match: 5. CDR1 is GTSNPN, CDR2 SVGIG, per germline (reference sequence). DNA for the CDR3: TGTGCCCCGGGACAGGAGGATGAAAAACTGTTTTTT. Translation gives CAPGQEDEKLFF.

The chain recombines TRBV14 with TRBJ2-2; 7 nucleotides align to TRBD2. Losses at the gene ends were 3 bases for V and 4 bases for J; bases not matched to a gene: 8. The CDR3 length is 16 residues. Germline values: CDR1 SGHDN, CDR2 FVKESK. The CDR3 protein is CASSQGRGLSTGELFF. CDR3 DNA sequence: TGTGCCAGCAGCCAGGGGCGGGGACTATCCACCGGGGAGCTGTTTTTT.

The V and J genes are TRBV6-5 and TRBJ1-1; 9 positions agree with TRBD1. Trimming cost V 5 bases and J 1 base; bases outside gene matches: 5. The CDR3 is 15 residues long. The germline gives CDR1 MNHEY, CDR2 SVGAGI. DNA of the CDR3: TGTGCCAGCAGTAAGAGGACAGGGGCGAACACTGAAGCTTTCTTT. It is translated as CASSKRTGANTEAFF.

This clone was observed a single time. The chain combines TRBV6-2 or TRBV6-3 with TRBJ1-1; 9 bases agree with TRBD1. This CDR3 region has 13 residues. CDR1 is MNHEY, CDR2 SVGEGT, per germline. V was pared by 4 bases and J by 7 bases, with 4 bases of the junction left unmatched. The CDR3 nucleotides read TGTGCCAGCAGTTGGGGACAGGGCATTGAAGCTTTCTTT. This codes for CASSWGQGIEAFF.

This clone showed up just a few times. The chain combines TRBV3-1 (or the pseudogene TRBV3-2) with TRBJ1-2; D might be TRBD1 (5 bases). This CDR3 contains 14 residues. The germline V and J ends were trimmed by 4 bases and 3 bases, with 12 bases remaining between them. Looked up from germline, CDR1 is LGHDT and CDR2 is YNNKEL (reference sequence). The CDR3 nucleotides are TGTGCCAGCAGCCTAGGGAAGGGGTACTATGGCTACACCTTC. It translates to CASSLGKGYYGYTF.

This chain links TRBV6-5 with TRBJ1-5; 7 nucleotides match TRBD1. The germline CDR1 and CDR2 sequences are MNHEY and SVGAGI. The V segment lost 5 bases and the J segment 2 bases; nucleotides outside the gene matches: 6. The CDR3 extends over 15 amino acids. The CDR3 nucleotides are TGTGCCAGCAGTAATAACAGGGGTGGCAATCAGCCCCAGCATTTT. This encodes CASSNNRGGNQPQHF.